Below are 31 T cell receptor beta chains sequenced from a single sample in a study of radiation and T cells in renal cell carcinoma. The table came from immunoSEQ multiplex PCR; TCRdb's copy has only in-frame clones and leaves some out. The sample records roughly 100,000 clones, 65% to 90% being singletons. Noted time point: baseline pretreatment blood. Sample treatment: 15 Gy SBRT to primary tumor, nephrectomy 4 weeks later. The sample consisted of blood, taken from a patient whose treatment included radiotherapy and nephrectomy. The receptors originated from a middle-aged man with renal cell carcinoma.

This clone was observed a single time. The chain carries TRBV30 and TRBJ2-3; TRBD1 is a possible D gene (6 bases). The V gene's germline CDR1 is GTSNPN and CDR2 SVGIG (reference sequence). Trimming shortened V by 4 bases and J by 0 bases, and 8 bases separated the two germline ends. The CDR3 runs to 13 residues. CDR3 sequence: CAWNTGSTDTQYF. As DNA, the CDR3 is TGTGCCTGGAACACAGGGAGCACAGATACGCAGTATTTT.

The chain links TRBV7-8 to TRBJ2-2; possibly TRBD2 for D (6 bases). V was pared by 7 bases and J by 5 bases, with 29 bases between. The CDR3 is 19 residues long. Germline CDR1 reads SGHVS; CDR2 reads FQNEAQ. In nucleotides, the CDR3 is TGTGCCAGCACTCACATCGCCCGGGGACTCTGGGAAGGGACCGGGGAGCTGTTTTTT. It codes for CASTHIARGLWEGTGELFF.

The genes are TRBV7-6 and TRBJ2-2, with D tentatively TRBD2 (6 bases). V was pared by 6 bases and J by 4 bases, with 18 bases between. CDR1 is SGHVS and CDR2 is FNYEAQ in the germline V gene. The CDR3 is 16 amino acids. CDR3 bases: TGTGCCAGCAGTGGGGAGGCTAGTTATCGCACCGGGGAGCTGTTTTTT. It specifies CASSGEASYRTGELFF.

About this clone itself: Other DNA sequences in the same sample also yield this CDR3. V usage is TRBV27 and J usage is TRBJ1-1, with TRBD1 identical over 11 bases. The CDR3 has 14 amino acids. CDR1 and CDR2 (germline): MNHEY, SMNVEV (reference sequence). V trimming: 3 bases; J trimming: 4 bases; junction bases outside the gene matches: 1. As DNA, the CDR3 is TGTGCCAGCAGTTTGGGGACAGGGGGCACTGAAGCTTTCTTT. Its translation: CASSLGTGGTEAFF.

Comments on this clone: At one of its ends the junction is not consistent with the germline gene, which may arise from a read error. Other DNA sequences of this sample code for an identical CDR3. CDR3 coding DNA: TGCGCCAGCAGTTTGGCTTCGAACACCGGGGAGCTGTTTTTT. Its protein product is CASSLASNTGELFF. The gene calls are TRBV5-1 and TRBJ2-2; D is uncertain. The length of the CDR3 is 14 residues. CDR1 SGHRS and CDR2 YFSETQ come from the germline V gene.

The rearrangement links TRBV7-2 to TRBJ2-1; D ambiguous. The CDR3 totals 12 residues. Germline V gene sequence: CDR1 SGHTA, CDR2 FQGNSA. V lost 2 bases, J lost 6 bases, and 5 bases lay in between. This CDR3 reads CASSLFPNEQFF. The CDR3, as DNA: TGTGCCAGCAGCTTATTCCCCAATGAGCAGTTCTTC.

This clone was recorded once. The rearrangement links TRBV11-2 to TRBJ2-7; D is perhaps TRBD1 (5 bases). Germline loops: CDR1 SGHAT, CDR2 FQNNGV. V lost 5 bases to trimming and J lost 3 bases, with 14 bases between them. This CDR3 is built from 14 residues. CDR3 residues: CASSVLGVGYEQYF. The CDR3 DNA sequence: TGTGCCAGCAGCGTGTTAGGGGTGGGCTACGAGCAGTACTTC.

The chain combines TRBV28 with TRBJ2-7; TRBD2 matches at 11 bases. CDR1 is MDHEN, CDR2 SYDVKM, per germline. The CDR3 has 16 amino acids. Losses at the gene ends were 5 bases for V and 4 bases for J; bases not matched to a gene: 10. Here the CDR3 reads CASSPLGTSGSYEQYF. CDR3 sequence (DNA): TGTGCCAGCAGTCCCTTAGGGACTAGCGGCTCTTACGAGCAGTACTTC.

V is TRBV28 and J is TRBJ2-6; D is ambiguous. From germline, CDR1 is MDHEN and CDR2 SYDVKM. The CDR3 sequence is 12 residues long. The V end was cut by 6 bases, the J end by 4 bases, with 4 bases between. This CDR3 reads CASRGGANVLTF. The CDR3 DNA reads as TGTGCCAGCAGGGGGGGGGCCAACGTCCTGACTTTC. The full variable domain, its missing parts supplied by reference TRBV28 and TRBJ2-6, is DVKVTQSSRYLVKRTGEKVFLECVQDMDHENMFWYRQDPGLGLRLIYFSYDVKMKEKGDIPEGYSVSREKKERFSLILESASTNQTSMYLCASRGGANVLTFGAGSRLTVL.

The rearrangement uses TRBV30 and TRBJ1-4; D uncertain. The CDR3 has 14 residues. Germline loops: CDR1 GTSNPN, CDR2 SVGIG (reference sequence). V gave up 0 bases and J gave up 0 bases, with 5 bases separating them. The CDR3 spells CAWSVGATNEKLFF. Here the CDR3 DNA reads TGTGCCTGGAGTGTAGGTGCAACTAATGAAAAACTGTTTTTT.

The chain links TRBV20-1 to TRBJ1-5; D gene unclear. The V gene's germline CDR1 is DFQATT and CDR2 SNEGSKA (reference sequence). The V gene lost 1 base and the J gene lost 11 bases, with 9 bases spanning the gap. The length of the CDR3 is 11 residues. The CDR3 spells CSARGNRTQHF. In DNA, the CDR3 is TGCAGTGCTAGAGGCAATCGGACCCAGCATTTT.

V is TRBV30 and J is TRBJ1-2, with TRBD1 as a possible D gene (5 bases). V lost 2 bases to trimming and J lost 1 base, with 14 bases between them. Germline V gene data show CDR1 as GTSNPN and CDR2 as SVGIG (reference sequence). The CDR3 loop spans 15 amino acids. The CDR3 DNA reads TGTGCCTGGAGTAGGGACGGACCATATAACTATGGCTACACCTTC. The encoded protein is CAWSRDGPYNYGYTF.

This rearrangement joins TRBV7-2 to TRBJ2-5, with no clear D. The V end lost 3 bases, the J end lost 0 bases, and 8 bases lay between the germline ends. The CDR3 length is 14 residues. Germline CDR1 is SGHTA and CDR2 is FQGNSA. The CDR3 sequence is CASSFGQYQETQYF. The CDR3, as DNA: TGTGCCAGCAGCTTTGGGCAGTACCAAGAGACCCAGTACTTC. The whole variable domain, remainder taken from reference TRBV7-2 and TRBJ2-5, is GAGVSQSPSNKVTEKGKDVELRCDPISGHTALYWYRQSLGQGLEFLIYFQGNSAPDKSGLPSDRFSAERTGGSVSTLTIQRTQQEDSAVYLCASSFGQYQETQYFGPGTRLLVL.

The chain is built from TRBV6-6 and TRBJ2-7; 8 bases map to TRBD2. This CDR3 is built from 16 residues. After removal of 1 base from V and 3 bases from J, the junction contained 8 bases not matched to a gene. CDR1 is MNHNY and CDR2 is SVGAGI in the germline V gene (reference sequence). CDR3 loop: CASSYFGVSGNYEQYF. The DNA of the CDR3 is TGTGCCAGCAGTTACTTCGGGGTTAGCGGGAACTACGAGCAGTACTTC.

This chain's CDR3 is CASSLQGPNYGYTF. The DNA of the CDR3 is TGTGCCAGTTCTTTACAGGGCCCGAACTATGGCTACACCTTC. The V call is TRBV19, the J call TRBJ1-2; D may be TRBD1 (6 bases). From germline, CDR1 is LNHDA and CDR2 SQIVND (reference sequence). V lost 8 bases, J lost 2 bases, and 15 bases lay in between. The CDR3 runs to 14 residues.

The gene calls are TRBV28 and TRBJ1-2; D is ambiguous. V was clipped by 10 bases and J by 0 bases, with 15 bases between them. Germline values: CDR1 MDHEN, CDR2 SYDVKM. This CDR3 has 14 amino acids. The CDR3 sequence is CATPLAGTNYGYTF. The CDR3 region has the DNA TGTGCCACGCCCCTTGCTGGCACTAACTATGGCTACACCTTC.

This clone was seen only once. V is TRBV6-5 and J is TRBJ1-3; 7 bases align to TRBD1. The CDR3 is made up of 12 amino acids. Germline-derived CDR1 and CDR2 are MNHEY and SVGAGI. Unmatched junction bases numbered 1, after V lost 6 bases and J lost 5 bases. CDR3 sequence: CASRTGRNTIYF. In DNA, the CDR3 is TGTGCCAGCAGGACAGGGAGAAACACCATATATTTT.

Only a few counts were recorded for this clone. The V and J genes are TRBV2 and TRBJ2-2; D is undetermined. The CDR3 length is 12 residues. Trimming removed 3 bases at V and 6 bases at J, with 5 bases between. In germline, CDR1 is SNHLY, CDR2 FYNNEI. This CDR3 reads CASSEWAGELFF. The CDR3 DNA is TGTGCCAGCAGTGAGTGGGCCGGGGAGCTGTTTTTT.

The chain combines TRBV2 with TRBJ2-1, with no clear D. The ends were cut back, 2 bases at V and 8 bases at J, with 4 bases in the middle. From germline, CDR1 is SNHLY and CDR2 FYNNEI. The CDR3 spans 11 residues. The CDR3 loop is CASSELDEQFF. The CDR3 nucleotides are TGTGCCAGCAGTGAATTGGATGAGCAGTTCTTC.

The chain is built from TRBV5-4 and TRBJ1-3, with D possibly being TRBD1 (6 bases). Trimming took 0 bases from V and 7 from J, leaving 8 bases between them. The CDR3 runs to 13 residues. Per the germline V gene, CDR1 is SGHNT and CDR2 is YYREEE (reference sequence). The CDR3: CASSLGQGNTIYF. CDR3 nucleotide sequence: TGTGCCAGCAGCTTGGGGCAGGGGAACACCATATATTTT.

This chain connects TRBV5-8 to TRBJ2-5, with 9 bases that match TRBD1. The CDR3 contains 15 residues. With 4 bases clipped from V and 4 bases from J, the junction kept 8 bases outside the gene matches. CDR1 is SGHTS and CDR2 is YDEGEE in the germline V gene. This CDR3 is CASSNTGTGSETQYF. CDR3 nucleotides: TGTGCCAGCAGCAATACCGGGACAGGGTCAGAGACCCAGTACTTC.

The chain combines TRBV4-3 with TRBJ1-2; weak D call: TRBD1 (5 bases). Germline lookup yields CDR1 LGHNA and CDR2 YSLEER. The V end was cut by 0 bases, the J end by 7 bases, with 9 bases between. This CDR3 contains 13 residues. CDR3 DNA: TGCGCCAGCAGCCAAGACAGGGAAGGTGGCTACACCTTC. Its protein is CASSQDREGGYTF.

CDR3 nucleotides: TGCGCCAGCAGCCAAGAGGCCAACGCAGTTCTGGATGAGCAGTTCTTC. Translation gives CASSQEANAVLDEQFF. The chain couples TRBV4-1 to TRBJ2-1; D remains ambiguous. The germline V gene has CDR1 MGHRA and CDR2 YSYEKL. Trimming shortened V by 0 bases and J by 8 bases, and 17 bases separated the two germline ends. The CDR3 loop spans 16 amino acids.

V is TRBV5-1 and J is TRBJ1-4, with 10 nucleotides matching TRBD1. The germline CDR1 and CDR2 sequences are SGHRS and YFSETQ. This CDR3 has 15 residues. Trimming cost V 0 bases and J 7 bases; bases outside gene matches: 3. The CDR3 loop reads CASSLGQGAAEKLFF. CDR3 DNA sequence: TGCGCCAGCAGCTTGGGACAGGGGGCGGCTGAAAAACTGTTTTTT.

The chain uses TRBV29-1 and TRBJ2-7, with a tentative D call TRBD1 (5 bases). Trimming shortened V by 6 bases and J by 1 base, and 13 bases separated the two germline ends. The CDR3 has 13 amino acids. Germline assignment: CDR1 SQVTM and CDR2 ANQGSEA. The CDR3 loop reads CSVAATGSYEQYF. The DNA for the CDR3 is TGCAGCGTCGCCGCAACAGGTTCCTACGAGCAGTACTTC.

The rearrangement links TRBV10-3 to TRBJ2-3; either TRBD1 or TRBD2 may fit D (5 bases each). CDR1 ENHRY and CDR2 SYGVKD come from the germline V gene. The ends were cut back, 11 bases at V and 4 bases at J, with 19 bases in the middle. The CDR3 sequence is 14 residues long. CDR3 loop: CAVGTGREPDTQYF. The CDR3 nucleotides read TGTGCCGTCGGGACGGGCAGGGAGCCAGATACGCAGTATTTT.

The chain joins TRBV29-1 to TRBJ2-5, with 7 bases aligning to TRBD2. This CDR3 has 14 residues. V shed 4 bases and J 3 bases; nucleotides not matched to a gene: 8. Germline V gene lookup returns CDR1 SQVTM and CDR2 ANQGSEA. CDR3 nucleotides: TGCAGCGTTGGCGGTGGGACTACCAAAGAGACCCAGTACTTC. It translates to CSVGGGTTKETQYF.

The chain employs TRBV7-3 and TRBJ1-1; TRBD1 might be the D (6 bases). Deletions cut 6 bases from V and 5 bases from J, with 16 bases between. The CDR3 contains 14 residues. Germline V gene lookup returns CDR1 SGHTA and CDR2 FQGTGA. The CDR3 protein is CASSQQGEGTEAFF. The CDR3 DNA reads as TGTGCCAGCAGTCAACAGGGAGAGGGGACTGAAGCTTTCTTT.

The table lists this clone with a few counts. CDR3 sequence (DNA): TGTGCCTGGAGTGCCCTACAGGGGCGAGCTTTCTTT. Translated, it gives CAWSALQGRAFF. This sequence joins TRBV30 and TRBJ1-1, with TRBD1 matching 7 bases. The CDR3 is made up of 12 amino acids. After removal of 1 base from V and 10 bases from J, the junction contained 6 bases not matched to a gene. Germline V lookup: CDR1 GTSNPN, CDR2 SVGIG (reference sequence). Together with reference TRBV30 and TRBJ1-1, the CDR3 gives the full variable domain: SQTIHQWPATLVQPVGSPLSLECTVEGTSNPNLYWYRQAAGRGLQLLFYSVGIGQISSEVPQNLSASRPQDRQFILSSKKLLLSDSGFYLCAWSALQGRAFFGQGTRLTVV.

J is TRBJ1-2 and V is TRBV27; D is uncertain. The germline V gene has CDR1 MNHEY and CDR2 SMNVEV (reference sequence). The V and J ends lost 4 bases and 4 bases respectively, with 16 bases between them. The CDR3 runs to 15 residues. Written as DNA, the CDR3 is TGTGCCAGCAGTTCCTCGATGGGTTCCTCCTATGGCTACACCTTC. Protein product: CASSSSMGSSYGYTF.

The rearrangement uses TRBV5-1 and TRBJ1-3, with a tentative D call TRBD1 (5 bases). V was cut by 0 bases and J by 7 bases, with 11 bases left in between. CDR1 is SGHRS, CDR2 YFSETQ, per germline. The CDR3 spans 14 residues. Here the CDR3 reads CASSLEGRENTIYF. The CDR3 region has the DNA TGCGCCAGCAGCTTGGAAGGCAGGGAGAACACCATATATTTT. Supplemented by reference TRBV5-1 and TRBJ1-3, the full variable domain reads KAGVTQTPRYLIKTRGQQVTLSCSPISGHRSVSWYQQTPGQGLQFLFEYFSETQRNKGNFPGRFSGRQFSNSRSEMNVSTLELGDSALYLCASSLEGRENTIYFGEGSWLTVV.